This T cell receptor beta chain was captured in a study of T cell repertoires in cytomegalovirus infection. Study information: The public TCR beta signatures pointed to both CMV infection and matching HLA type.

V was shortened by 3 bases and J by 6 bases, with 18 bases between the two germline ends. Germline-derived CDR1 and CDR2 are KGHSH and LQKENI. The CDR3 covers 15 residues. In this sample, this clonotype turned up a few times. TCRdb analysed the reads with MiXCR anew, one entry per CDR3 protein. The sample carries approximately 700,000 distinct CDR3 sequences, approximately 40% recorded once. The receptor comes from a human donor in good health (CMV status not recorded). Some clones in this sample may be carry-over from other donors' samples. The sample taken for sequencing was PBMCs. J is TRBJ2-7 and V is TRBV18; D perhaps matches TRBD2 (6 bases). The CDR3 loop is CASSPGSQRRSEQYF. In nucleotides, the CDR3 is TGTGCCAGCTCACCCGGGAGCCAACGGAGGTCCGAGCAGTACTTC.